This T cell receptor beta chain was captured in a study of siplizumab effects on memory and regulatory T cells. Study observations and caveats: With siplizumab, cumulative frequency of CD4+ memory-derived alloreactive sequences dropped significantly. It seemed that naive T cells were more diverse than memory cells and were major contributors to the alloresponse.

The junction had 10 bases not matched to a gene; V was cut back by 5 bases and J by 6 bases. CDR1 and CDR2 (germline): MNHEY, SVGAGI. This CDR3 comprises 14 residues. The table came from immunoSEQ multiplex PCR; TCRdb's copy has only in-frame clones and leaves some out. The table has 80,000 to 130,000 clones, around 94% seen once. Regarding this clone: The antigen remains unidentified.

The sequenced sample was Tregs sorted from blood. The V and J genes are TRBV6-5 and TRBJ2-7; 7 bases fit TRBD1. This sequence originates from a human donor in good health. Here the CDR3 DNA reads TGTGCCAGCAGTAGACAGGGCCTCCGTGGCGAGCAGTACTTC. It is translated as CASSRQGLRGEQYF.